Below, one T cell receptor (beta chain) is given with its context. The antigen this receptor binds is unknown. Per-base qualities were not stored, and no clone one base away is much larger. CD8 naive samples were obtained by positive selection for CCR7 among CD45RO-negative cells, yielding a CD45RA+CCR7+ population from which TemRA cells were excluded. The donors were healthy, HIV-negative adults with no recently reported acute infections or vaccinations. Only Caucasian adults living in Nashville, Tennessee, USA were represented among the donors. After blood collection by leukapheresis, PBMCs were isolated using Ficoll-Histopaque density gradient centrifugation and then cryopreserved in the vapor phase of liquid nitrogen. Analytical flow cytometry was used to check the purity and quantity of every magnetically sorted T cell population. Genomic DNA was isolated from every sorted fraction and measured by UV absorbance on a Nanodrop 2000c.

Taken from cysteine to phenylalanine, the CDR3 has 13 residues. Just the 39-base CDR3 DNA is kept, in frame starting at base 1. V lost 3 bases and J lost 7 bases; the stretch between them is 10 bases long. Sequences MDHEN (CDR1) and SYDVKM (CDR2) are obtained from the germline V gene. The sample comes from a study of shared clonotypes between healthy human individuals (dated by TCRdb to about 2020). Regarding the research as a whole: The cohort comprised a couple of women and a few men aged 18 to 49 years. For each donor, CD4 naive and CD4 memory were each run on three plates, CD8 naive on two plates, and CD8 memory on one plate. To estimate repertoire size and how much clonotypes are shared between individuals, the study performed deep sequencing of blood TCR repertoires from roughly five healthy adults. To increase sequencing depth and limit assay-specific biases, different laboratories used diverse techniques to prepare libraries and sequence TCR repertoires. Per donor, leukapheresis produced somewhere between about 0.85 and 10 billion PBMCs.

TCR CDR3 regions were amplified from genomic DNA by multiplex PCR using the deep immunoSEQ assay. Extracted genomic DNA from each cell subset was spread evenly across all wells of several immunoSEQ 96-well plates, with each plate serving as a replicate. For sorted subsets, each replicate PCR was loaded with 200 to 250 ng genomic DNA, equivalent to approximately 33,000 T cell genomes. Purified libraries were measured with a Qubit 3.0 fluorometer, size-checked on a Bioanalyzer 2100, and measured again with the KAPA Library Quantification kit. A separate single-read 150-cycle Illumina NextSeq 550 flow cell was used to sequence each immunoSEQ 96-well plate. As for the authors' bioinformatics: Because only junctional sequences without quality scores were contained in the immunoSEQ output, filtering matching that applied to full-length reads could not be performed. Sequences were annotated with PyIR, a Python wrapper for IgBLAST v1.9, and V/J genes and CDR3 were assigned using IMGT germline references. Reads were filtered out if the reads had weak V/J assignments (E-value above 1e-6), no CDR3, stop codons, out-of-frame junctions, or ambiguous translated residues. V3J clonotypes were defined by identical inferred V gene, J gene, and CDR3 amino acid sequence. To compute the percentage overlap between repertoires, the number of shared unique clonotypes was divided by the size of the smaller repertoire. Three approaches were used to assess repertoire richness: RTK rarefaction, the Chao1 estimator, and Recon v2.1 estimates of unobserved clonotypes. Generation probabilities were computed with OLGA for all TCRbeta clonotypes obtained by the gDNA method from a handful of donors. In its TCRdb copy, this immuneACCESS table keeps in-frame sequences only and misses some clones. Where compared with another copy, unresolved V genes explain less than half of these, and the others have no known cause. That table gives V, J and clone size, and the DNA gave D and trimming. The sample table holds 450,000 to 700,000 clones, of which nearly 97% were seen once. The top ten clonotypes cover 0.11% of the sample.

Here is what the overall study found, with its caveats: Pairwise subsampling led to the expectation that sequencing depth would affect the degree of clonotype sharing among donors. Naive subsets generally had larger estimated clonotype richness than memory subsets. The genetic and exposure-history diversity represented was limited by the small number of donors. Sampling was limited to blood, and TCR repertoires in tissue likely differ from TCR repertoires in blood. Incomplete sequencing was indicated by rarefaction of sorted-subset datasets, despite the large sequencing depth. Across a few donors, roughly 5.1% of naive CD4, approximately 3.5% of naive CD8, 2.3% of memory CD4, and approximately 0.4% of memory CD8 clonotypes were shared. Higher generation probabilities were observed for clonotypes shared by all four sorted-subset donors than for non-shared clonotypes.

The sequence links TRBV28 to TRBJ1-5, with no reliable assignment of the D segment. Specimen: naive CD8+ T cells sorted from blood. The intended sense of this specimen's cell subset or site label: CD45RA+CCR7+. This TCR derives from a woman aged 25 to 45 in good health. Here is the DNA: TGTGCCAGCAGTTTTTCGGGTGGACAGCCCCAGCATTTT. This gives the protein CASSFSGGQPQHF. The full variable domain, with segments outside the CDR3 supplied by the reference TRBV28 and TRBJ1-5 proteins, appears as DVKVTQSSRYLVKRTGEKVFLECVQDMDHENMFWYRQDPGLGLRLIYFSYDVKMKEKGDIPEGYSVSREKKERFSLILESASTNQTSMYLCASSFSGGQPQHFGDGTRLSIL.